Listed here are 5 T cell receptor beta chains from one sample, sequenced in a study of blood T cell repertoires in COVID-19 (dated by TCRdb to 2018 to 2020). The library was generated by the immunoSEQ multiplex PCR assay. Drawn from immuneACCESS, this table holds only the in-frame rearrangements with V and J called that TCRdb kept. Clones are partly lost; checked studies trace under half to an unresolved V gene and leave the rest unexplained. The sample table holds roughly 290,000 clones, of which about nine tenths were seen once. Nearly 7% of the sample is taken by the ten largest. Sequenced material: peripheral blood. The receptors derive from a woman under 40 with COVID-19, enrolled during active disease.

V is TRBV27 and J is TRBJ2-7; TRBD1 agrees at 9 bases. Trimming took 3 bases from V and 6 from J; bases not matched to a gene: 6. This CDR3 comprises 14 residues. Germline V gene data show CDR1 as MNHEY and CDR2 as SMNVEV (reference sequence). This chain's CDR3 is CASSLGQGGLEQYF. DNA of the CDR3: TGTGCCAGCAGTTTGGGACAGGGAGGACTCGAGCAGTACTTC.

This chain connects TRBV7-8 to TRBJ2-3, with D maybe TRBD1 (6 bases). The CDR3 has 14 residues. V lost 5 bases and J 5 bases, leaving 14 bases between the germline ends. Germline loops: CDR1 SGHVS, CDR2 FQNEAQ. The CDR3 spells CASSLHPRGDTQYF. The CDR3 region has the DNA TGTGCCAGCAGCCTCCATCCCAGGGGAGATACGCAGTATTTT.

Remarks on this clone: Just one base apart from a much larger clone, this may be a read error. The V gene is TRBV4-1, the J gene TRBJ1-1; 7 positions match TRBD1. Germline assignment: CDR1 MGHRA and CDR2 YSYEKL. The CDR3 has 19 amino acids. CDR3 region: CATSRRILQGSGVNTEAFF. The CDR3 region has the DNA TGCGCCACCAGCCGCCGGATCTTACAGGGGTCCGGGGTGAACACTGAAGCTTTCTTT.

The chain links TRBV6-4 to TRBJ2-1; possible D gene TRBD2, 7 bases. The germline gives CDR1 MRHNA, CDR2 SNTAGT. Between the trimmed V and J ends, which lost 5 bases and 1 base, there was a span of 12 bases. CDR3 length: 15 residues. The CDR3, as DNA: TGTGCCAGCAGTTCGGAGGGGGGGTCCTACAATGAGCAGTTCTTC. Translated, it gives CASSSEGGSYNEQFF.

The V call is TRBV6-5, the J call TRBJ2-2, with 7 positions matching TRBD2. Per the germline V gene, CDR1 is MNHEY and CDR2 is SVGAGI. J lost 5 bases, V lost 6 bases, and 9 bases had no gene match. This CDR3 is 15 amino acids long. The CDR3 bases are TGTGCCAGCAGCCCCACCTTACTAGCGACCGGGGAGCTGTTTTTT. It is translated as CASSPTLLATGELFF.